The 12 T cell receptor beta chains given below trace back to one sample, sequenced in a study of blood T cell repertoires in COVID-19. Sequenced by immunoSEQ multiplex PCR; TCRdb stores in-frame clones only, minus some. The table has around 200,000 clones, around nine tenths seen once. Sample: peripheral blood. The source of these receptors is a middle-aged man with active or convalescent COVID-19.

V and J are TRBV28 and TRBJ1-5; D is perhaps TRBD1 (6 bases). V dropped 7 bases and J dropped 2 bases, with 12 bases sitting between them. Germline loops: CDR1 MDHEN, CDR2 SYDVKM. The CDR3 length is 14 residues. DNA for the CDR3: TGTGCCAGCAACGAGGGACACCGCAATCAGCCCCAGCATTTT. It encodes CASNEGHRNQPQHF. Looking up the rest from reference TRBV28 and TRBJ1-5 gives the full variable domain: DVKVTQSSRYLVKRTGEKVFLECVQDMDHENMFWYRQDPGLGLRLIYFSYDVKMKEKGDIPEGYSVSREKKERFSLILESASTNQTSMYLCASNEGHRNQPQHFGDGTRLSIL.

This chain uses TRBV5-8 with TRBJ2-5; 8 bases are shared with TRBD2. Germline CDR1 SGHTS, CDR2 YDEGEE. The CDR3 is 16 residues long. J gave up 2 bases and V 2 bases, and 8 bases lay outside the gene matches. CDR3 nucleotides: TGTGCCAGCAGCTTCGCCGGGGGGGTTCTACAAGAGACCCAGTACTTC. Protein sequence: CASSFAGGVLQETQYF. Full variable domain (remainder filled in from reference TRBV5-8 and TRBJ2-5): EAGVTQSPTHLIKTRGQQATLRCSPISGHTSVYWYQQALGLGLQFLLWYDEGEERNRGNFPPRFSGRQFPNYSSELNVNALELEDSALYLCASSFAGGVLQETQYFGPGTRLLVL.

CDR3 DNA sequence: TGTGCCAGCAGCCAAGATCTGGGGGCGCGTTCCACAGATACGCAGTATTTT. This encodes CASSQDLGARSTDTQYF. The rearrangement uses TRBV4-2 and TRBJ2-3; D possibly corresponds to TRBD1 (6 bases). The CDR3 contains 17 residues. Germline-derived CDR1 and CDR2 are LGHNA and YNFKEQ. Trimming cost V 0 bases and J 2 bases, with 15 bases left between them.

This chain uses TRBV11-3 with TRBJ2-4; possible D gene TRBD2, 5 bases. The CDR3 consists of 15 residues. Germline CDR1 SGHNT, CDR2 YENEEA. The V end lost 5 bases, the J end lost 2 bases, and 13 bases lay between the germline ends. The CDR3 loop is CASSMFRGTKNIQYF. In DNA form, the CDR3 reads TGTGCCAGCAGCATGTTTCGGGGTACCAAAAACATTCAGTACTTC.

This clone has only one observation. V gene TRBV7-8 combines with J gene TRBJ1-2; D might be TRBD1 (6 bases). The CDR3 extends over 13 amino acids. V lost 5 bases to trimming and J lost 3 bases, with 10 bases between them. The germline V gene has CDR1 SGHVS and CDR2 FQNEAQ. This CDR3 is CASSPDRDYGYTF. Here the CDR3 DNA reads TGTGCCAGCAGCCCGGACAGAGACTATGGCTACACCTTC.

This clone was picked up one time. The V and J genes are TRBV4-2 and TRBJ1-5; 7 nucleotides line up with TRBD1. The V gene end was trimmed by 3 bases and the J gene end by 5 bases; junction bases not matched to a gene: 4. CDR3 size: 14 residues. Looked up from germline, CDR1 is LGHNA and CDR2 is YNFKEQ. The CDR3 nucleotides are TGTGCCAGCAGCCACCCCGACAGGGATCAGCCCCAGCATTTT. Translated: CASSHPDRDQPQHF.

V gene TRBV3-1 (or the pseudogene TRBV3-2) combines with J gene TRBJ2-1, with 7 bases matching TRBD2. With V trimmed by 2 bases and J by 5 bases, 6 bases remained unmatched. The CDR3 sequence is 15 residues long. Germline V CDR1 and CDR2: LGHDT, YNNKEL (reference sequence). The CDR3 region is CASSQFAGANNEQFF. The CDR3 DNA sequence: TGTGCCAGCAGCCAATTCGCGGGAGCAAACAATGAGCAGTTCTTC.

As concerns this clone: Other DNA sequences within the sample encode an identical CDR3. V and J are TRBV19 and TRBJ1-2; 10 bases align to TRBD1. The CDR3 extends over 14 amino acids. Trimming removed 3 bases from V and 4 bases from J; junction bases left unmatched: 2. Germline V gene data show CDR1 as LNHDA and CDR2 as SQIVND (reference sequence). The CDR3 DNA sequence: TGTGCCAGTAGTATTGGGACAGGGGCCTATGGCTACACCTTC. Amino acid sequence: CASSIGTGAYGYTF.

The rearrangement uses TRBV6-5 and TRBJ1-6; D is unclear. Trimming shortened V by 2 bases and J by 9 bases, and 14 bases separated the two germline ends. From germline, CDR1 is MNHEY and CDR2 SVGAGI. The CDR3 totals 15 residues. The CDR3 nucleotides read TGTGCCAGCAGTTACGGCGGCTTAATTGTTTCACCCCTCCACTTT. Translating it yields CASSYGGLIVSPLHF.

The V gene is TRBV9, the J gene TRBJ2-5; 12 bases map to TRBD2. Germline CDR1 reads SGDLS; CDR2 reads YYNGEE. This CDR3 region has 18 residues. V lost 0 bases to trimming and J lost 2 bases; unmatched junction nucleotides: 8. CDR3 nucleotides: TGTGCCAGCAGCGTAGCCCCTACCCTAGCGGGGGGGCAAGAGACCCAGTACTTC. It yields the protein CASSVAPTLAGGQETQYF.

V gene TRBV18 combines with J gene TRBJ1-2, with TRBD1 matching over 7 bases. The CDR3 is 13 amino acids. CDR1 and CDR2 from the germline V gene are KGHSH and LQKENI. V lost 3 bases, J lost 8 bases, and 6 bases stayed unmatched. CDR3 coding DNA: TGTGCCAGCTCACCGACAGGGAACTTCGGCTACACCTTC. Amino acid sequence: CASSPTGNFGYTF.

This rearrangement joins TRBV5-4 to TRBJ2-6, with TRBD2 matching over 8 bases. V dropped 4 bases and J dropped 2; count of bases not matched to a gene: 2. Germline loops: CDR1 SGHNT, CDR2 YYREEE (reference sequence). The length of the CDR3 is 15 residues. DNA of the CDR3: TGTGCCAGCAGCCCGGGGGGGGCTGGGGCCAACGTCCTGACTTTC. Translated, it gives CASSPGGAGANVLTF. The whole variable domain, filled in from reference TRBV5-4 and TRBJ2-6, reads ETGVTQSPTHLIKTRGQQVTLRCSSQSGHNTVSWYQQALGQGPQFIFQYYREEENGRGNFPPRFSGLQFPNYSSELNVNALELDDSALYLCASSPGGAGANVLTFGAGSRLTVL.